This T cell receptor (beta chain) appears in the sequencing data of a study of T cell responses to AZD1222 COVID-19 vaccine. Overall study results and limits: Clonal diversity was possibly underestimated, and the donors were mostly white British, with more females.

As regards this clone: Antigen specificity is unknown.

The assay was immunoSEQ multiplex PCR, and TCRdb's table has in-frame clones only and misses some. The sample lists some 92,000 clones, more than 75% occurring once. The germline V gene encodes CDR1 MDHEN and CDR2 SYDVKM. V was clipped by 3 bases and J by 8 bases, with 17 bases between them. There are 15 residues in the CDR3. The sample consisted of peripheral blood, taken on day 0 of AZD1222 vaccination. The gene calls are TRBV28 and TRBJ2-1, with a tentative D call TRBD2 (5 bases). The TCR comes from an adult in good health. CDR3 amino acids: CASSFARGMSYEQFF. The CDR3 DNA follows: TGTGCCAGCAGTTTTGCCCGGGGAATGAGCTATGAGCAGTTCTTC.